One and the same sample provided the 21 T cell receptor beta chains below, sequenced in a study of blood T cell repertoires in COVID-19. The assay was immunoSEQ multiplex PCR, and TCRdb's table has in-frame clones only and misses some. The repertoire consists of about 100,000 clones, with around nine tenths occurring once and the leading ten covering more than 1.5%. The sample was peripheral blood. Source of these receptors: a man older than 75 with acute or convalescent COVID-19.

The chain links TRBV24-1 to TRBJ2-5, with TRBD2 identical over 8 bases. The CDR3 extends over 17 amino acids. Trimming removed 4 bases from V and 5 bases from J; junction bases left unmatched: 14. The germline V gene encodes CDR1 KGHDR and CDR2 SFDVKD. The CDR3 loop is CATSEEELSGSRETQYF. DNA of the CDR3: TGTGCCACCAGTGAAGAAGAACTGAGCGGGAGTAGGGAGACCCAGTACTTC.

V is TRBV7-9 and J is TRBJ2-3, with TRBD2 matching over 8 bases. The CDR3 loop spans 11 amino acids. The V gene end was trimmed by 9 bases and the J gene end by 6 bases; junction bases not matched to a gene: 2. Germline values: CDR1 SEHNR, CDR2 FQNEAQ (reference sequence). The CDR3 DNA reads as TGTGCCAGTAAGCGGGAGGATACGCAGTATTTT. It specifies CASKREDTQYF.

The rearrangement links TRBV7-9 to TRBJ2-7; 12 nucleotides match TRBD2. The germline gives CDR1 SEHNR, CDR2 FQNEAQ (reference sequence). J gave up 2 bases and V 1 base, and 0 bases lay outside the gene matches. This CDR3 has 15 residues. The chain's CDR3 is CASSLGTSGTYEQYF. The CDR3 DNA is TGTGCCAGCAGCTTAGGGACTAGCGGGACCTACGAGCAGTACTTC. The full variable domain, completed using reference TRBV7-9 and TRBJ2-7, is DTGVSQNPRHKITKRGQNVTFRCDPISEHNRLYWYRQTLGQGPEFLTYFQNEAQLEKSRLLSDRFSAERPKGSFSTLEIQRTEQGDSAMYLCASSLGTSGTYEQYFGPGTRLTVT.

The V and J genes are TRBV23-1 and TRBJ1-4; 12 bases are shared with TRBD1. TRBV23-1 is an ORF, and what it does is uncertain. J lost 2 bases, V lost 0 bases, and 1 base had no gene match. CDR3 length: 17 residues. CDR3 DNA: TGCGCCAGCAGTCAATCCGGGACAGGGGGCACTAATGAAAAACTGTTTTTT. This encodes CASSQSGTGGTNEKLFF.

Notes on this clone: At one end the junction does not follow the germline gene, possibly because of a read error. V and J are TRBV3-1 (or the pseudogene TRBV3-2) and TRBJ2-7, with 7 bases aligning to TRBD2. The CDR3 sequence is 13 residues long. Germline V CDR1 and CDR2: LGHDT, YNNKEL (reference sequence). CDR3 in amino acids: CASSQDPREGRDF. CDR3 nucleotide sequence: TGTGCCAGCAGCCAAGATCCGAGGGAGGGTAGGGACTTC.

J is TRBJ2-1 and V is TRBV30, with no clear D. Trimming stripped 0 bases from V and 0 bases from J, with 6 bases between. This CDR3 comprises 14 residues. Germline V gene lookup returns CDR1 GTSNPN and CDR2 SVGIG (reference sequence). Written as DNA, the CDR3 is TGTGCCTGGAGTGTAGCGAGCTCCTACAATGAGCAGTTCTTC. Protein sequence: CAWSVASSYNEQFF.

In this sample, this clone turned up once. The chain combines TRBV7-2 with TRBJ2-3; D gene ambiguous. CDR3 length: 14 residues. The V and J ends lost 5 bases and 4 bases respectively, with 13 bases between them. The germline gives CDR1 SGHTA, CDR2 FQGNSA. CDR3 in DNA: TGTGCCAGCAGCCCCCGTTTTTCTGCAGATACGCAGTATTTT. Amino acid sequence: CASSPRFSADTQYF.

V gene TRBV30 combines with J gene TRBJ2-2, with TRBD1 matching 9 bases. This CDR3 region has 15 residues. Germline CDR1 GTSNPN, CDR2 SVGIG (reference sequence). The ends lost 0 bases at V and 3 bases at J; junction bases unmatched: 2. CDR3 in amino acids: CAWSVQGAHTGELFF. The DNA of the CDR3 is TGTGCCTGGAGTGTACAGGGGGCGCACACCGGGGAGCTGTTTTTT.

The chain carries TRBV6-5 and TRBJ2-7, with 8 bases that match TRBD1. Trimming removed 6 bases from V and 5 bases from J; junction bases left unmatched: 9. The germline V gene has CDR1 MNHEY and CDR2 SVGAGI. The length of the CDR3 is 14 residues. The CDR3 loop is CASSYRQGWDEQYF. Here the CDR3 DNA reads TGTGCCAGCAGCTATAGACAGGGGTGGGACGAGCAGTACTTC.

This chain uses TRBV30 with TRBJ1-2, with TRBD1 identical over 9 bases. The V segment lost 2 bases and the J segment 6 bases; nucleotides outside the gene matches: 7. The CDR3 has 14 amino acids. The V gene's germline CDR1 is GTSNPN and CDR2 SVGIG (reference sequence). The CDR3 here is CAWSQGQGSNGYTF. Here the CDR3 DNA reads TGTGCCTGGAGTCAGGGACAGGGTAGCAATGGCTACACCTTC.

This chain joins TRBV7-9 and TRBJ1-2; no definite D call. From germline, CDR1 is SEHNR and CDR2 FQNEAQ (reference sequence). The ends were cut back, 2 bases at V and 1 base at J, with 5 bases in the middle. The CDR3 runs 13 residues. CDR3 in amino acids: CASSLNSNYGYTF. Written as DNA, the CDR3 is TGTGCCAGCAGCTTAAACAGTAACTATGGCTACACCTTC.

This clone occurred once. The chain recombines TRBV6-2 or TRBV6-3 with TRBJ2-7; weak D call: TRBD2 (6 bases). V dropped 2 bases and J dropped 7 bases, with 15 bases sitting between them. CDR1 and CDR2 (germline): MNHEY, SVGEGT. The CDR3 spans 14 residues. As DNA, the CDR3 is TGTGCCAGCAGTTACGGGGGAGGTACCCTGGAGCAGTACTTC. Translated: CASSYGGGTLEQYF.

The rearrangement uses TRBV28 and TRBJ2-7; a possible D gene is TRBD1 (5 bases). The germline V gene encodes CDR1 MDHEN and CDR2 SYDVKM. The V gene lost 6 bases and the J gene lost 5 bases, with 17 bases spanning the gap. The CDR3 loop spans 14 amino acids. CDR3 sequence reads: CASRNQGMVNEQYF. The CDR3 DNA is TGTGCCAGCAGGAACCAGGGTATGGTCAACGAGCAGTACTTC.

The chain links TRBV19 to TRBJ2-2; 7 positions agree with TRBD2. In germline, CDR1 is LNHDA, CDR2 SQIVND (reference sequence). The CDR3 covers 17 residues. The ends lost 3 bases at V and 3 bases at J; junction bases unmatched: 10. DNA of the CDR3: TGTGCCAGTAGTATTGAGTGGGCGGGAGCGGACACCGGGGAGCTGTTTTTT. This codes for CASSIEWAGADTGELFF.

This clone was detected once. The J gene is TRBJ1-1, the V gene TRBV6-5; D is perhaps TRBD1 (5 bases). V lost 7 bases and J 11 bases, leaving 17 bases between the germline ends. The CDR3 spans 12 residues. Germline loops: CDR1 MNHEY, CDR2 SVGAGI. Here the CDR3 DNA reads TGTGCCAGCATGGGAGGGGCGCGGGACGCTTTCTTT. Encoded protein: CASMGGARDAFF.

This rearrangement joins TRBV27 to TRBJ2-1; 8 positions agree with TRBD1. Germline V lookup: CDR1 MNHEY, CDR2 SMNVEV (reference sequence). The CDR3 sequence is 15 residues long. Germline trimming cut 3 bases from V and 6 bases from J; bases unmatched to any gene: 7. CDR3 sequence reads: CASSFWQGAGNEQFF. The CDR3 nucleotides read TGTGCCAGCAGTTTCTGGCAGGGGGCTGGCAATGAGCAGTTCTTC.

This clone came up once. V usage is TRBV5-4 and J usage is TRBJ2-1; D is possibly TRBD2 (6 bases). The germline V gene encodes CDR1 SGHNT and CDR2 YYREEE (reference sequence). Trimming took 3 bases from V and 4 from J, leaving 14 bases between them. The CDR3 length is 15 residues. The CDR3 spells CASSSEVAEYNEQFF. In DNA, the CDR3 is TGTGCCAGCAGCTCGGAGGTAGCGGAATACAATGAGCAGTTCTTC.

This clone has a single count. The chain employs TRBV2 and TRBJ2-3; D not resolved. This CDR3 spans 12 amino acids. The germline V gene encodes CDR1 SNHLY and CDR2 FYNNEI. V was clipped by 7 bases and J by 6 bases, with 11 bases between them. CDR3 nucleotides: TGTGCCAGCACCGGCTGGCGGGATACGCAGTATTTT. Translating gives CASTGWRDTQYF.

CDR3 loop: CASSWEGHEQYF. CDR3 sequence (DNA): TGTGCCAGCAGTTGGGAGGGACACGAGCAGTACTTC. The chain combines TRBV6-6 with TRBJ2-7; 7 positions match TRBD2. Germline CDR1 and CDR2: MNHNY and SVGAGI (reference sequence). Losses at the gene ends were 4 bases for V and 5 bases for J; bases not matched to a gene: 2. This CDR3 has 12 residues.

The chain couples TRBV27 to TRBJ2-2, with TRBD1 as a possible D gene (5 bases). Germline loops: CDR1 MNHEY, CDR2 SMNVEV (reference sequence). The CDR3 has 15 amino acids. V was clipped by 1 base and J by 7 bases, with 13 bases between them. The CDR3 is CASSLFARRGGELFF. CDR3 sequence (DNA): TGTGCCAGCAGTTTATTCGCCAGAAGGGGCGGGGAGCTGTTTTTT.

The chain uses TRBV5-1 and TRBJ2-1, with D uncertain. Germline lookup yields CDR1 SGHRS and CDR2 YFSETQ. V lost 4 bases and J lost 6, with 8 bases in between. The CDR3 has 12 amino acids. The CDR3 nucleotides read TGCGCCAGCAGCGCTAATATCAATGAGCAGTTCTTC. This sequence encodes CASSANINEQFF.